This paragraph covers one T cell receptor (beta chain) sequence. Its target is not known. Germline V gene lookup returns CDR1 MNHEY and CDR2 SMNVEV (reference sequence). The length of the CDR3 is 13 residues. For the second PCR, which ran for roughly 6 to 12 cycles, a sample-barcoded 5' primer and a J-beta primer mix were used. There were at least 2.5 million CDR3-containing paired-end reads obtained from each sample. MiXCR, applied by TCRdb to the 5' RACE reads, yields one record per CDR3 protein. Here the sample spans roughly 1.4 million distinct CDR3 sequences, almost 60% being singletons. The source of the sample is a study of blood T cells in healthy people across ages. Study-level findings and limits: A roughly linear fall in TCR beta diversity per million T cells was seen with increasing age.

The J gene is TRBJ2-7, the V gene TRBV27; D may match TRBD1 or TRBD2 (6 bases each). The J call may be mistaken, given a closer DNA end match to TRBJ2-5. The sequence came from a man between 18 and 29 years old in good health. Input material: blood. CDR3 sequence: CASSYQGGETQYF. Written as DNA, the CDR3 is TGTGCCAGCAGTTATCAAGGGGGGGAGACCCAGTACTTC.